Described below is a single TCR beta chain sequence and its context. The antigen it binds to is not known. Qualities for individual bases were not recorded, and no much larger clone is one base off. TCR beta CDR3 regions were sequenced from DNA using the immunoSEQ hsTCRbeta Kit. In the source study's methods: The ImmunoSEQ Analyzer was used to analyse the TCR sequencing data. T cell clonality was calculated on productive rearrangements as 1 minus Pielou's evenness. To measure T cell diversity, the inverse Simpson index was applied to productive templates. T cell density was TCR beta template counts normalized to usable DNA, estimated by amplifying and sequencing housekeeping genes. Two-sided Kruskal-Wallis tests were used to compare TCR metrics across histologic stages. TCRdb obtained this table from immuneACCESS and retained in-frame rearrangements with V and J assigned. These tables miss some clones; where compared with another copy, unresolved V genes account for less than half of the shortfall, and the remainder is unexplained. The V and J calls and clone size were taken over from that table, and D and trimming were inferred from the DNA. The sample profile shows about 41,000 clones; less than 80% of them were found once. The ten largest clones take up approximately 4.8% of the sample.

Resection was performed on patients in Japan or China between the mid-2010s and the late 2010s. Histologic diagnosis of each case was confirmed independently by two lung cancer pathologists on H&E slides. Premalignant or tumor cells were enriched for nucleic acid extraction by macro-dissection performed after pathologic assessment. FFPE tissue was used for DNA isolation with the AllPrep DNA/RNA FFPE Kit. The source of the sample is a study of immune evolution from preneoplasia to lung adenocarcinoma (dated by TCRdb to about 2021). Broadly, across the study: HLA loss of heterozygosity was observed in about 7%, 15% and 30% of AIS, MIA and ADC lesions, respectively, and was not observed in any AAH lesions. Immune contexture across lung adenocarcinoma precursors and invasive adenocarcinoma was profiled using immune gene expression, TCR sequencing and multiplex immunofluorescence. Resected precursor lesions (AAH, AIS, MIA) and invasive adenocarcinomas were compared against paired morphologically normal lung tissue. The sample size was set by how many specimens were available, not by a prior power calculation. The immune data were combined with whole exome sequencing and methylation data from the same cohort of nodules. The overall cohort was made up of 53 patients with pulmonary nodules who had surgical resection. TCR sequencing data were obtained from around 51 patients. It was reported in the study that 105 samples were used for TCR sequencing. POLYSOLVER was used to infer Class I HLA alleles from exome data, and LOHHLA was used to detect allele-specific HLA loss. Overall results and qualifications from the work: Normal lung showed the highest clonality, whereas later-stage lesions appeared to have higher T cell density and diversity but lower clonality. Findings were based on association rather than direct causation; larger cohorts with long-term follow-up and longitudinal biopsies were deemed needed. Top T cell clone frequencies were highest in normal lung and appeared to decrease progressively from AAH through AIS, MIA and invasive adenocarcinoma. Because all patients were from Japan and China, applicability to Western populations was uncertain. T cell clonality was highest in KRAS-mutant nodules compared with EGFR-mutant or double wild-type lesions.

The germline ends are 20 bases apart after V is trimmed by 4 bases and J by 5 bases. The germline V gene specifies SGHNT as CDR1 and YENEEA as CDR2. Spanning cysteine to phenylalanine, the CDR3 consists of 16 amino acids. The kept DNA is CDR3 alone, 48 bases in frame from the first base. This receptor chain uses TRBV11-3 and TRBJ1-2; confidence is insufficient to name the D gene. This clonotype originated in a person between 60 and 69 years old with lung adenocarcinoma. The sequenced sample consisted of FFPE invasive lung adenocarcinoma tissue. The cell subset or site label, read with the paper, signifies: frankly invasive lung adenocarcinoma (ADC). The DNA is TGTGCCAGCAGCTCTACGAAAAAAGGGATTTTATATGGCTACACCTTC. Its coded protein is CASSSTKKGILYGYTF.